The clone carrying this TCR beta chain was seen a few times. Antigen unknown. The data originate from a study of T cell repertoires in cytomegalovirus infection. Study-wide background: It can be stated that public TCR beta signatures indicated CMV infection as well as a matching HLA type.

Study results and caveats: CMV carriers with the relevant HLA were identified by cumulative public TCR beta family frequency. The response measured ex vivo was dominated by TCR beta clonotypes (HLA-C-restricted and CMV-specific).

MiXCR, applied by TCRdb to the reads, yields one record per CDR3 protein. The sample holds fewer than 700,000 distinct CDR3 sequences, 20% to 25% seen once. The sequenced sample was CD8+ T cells from PBMCs. This receptor was taken from a human donor in good health (CMV status not recorded). Some clones in this sample may be carry-over from other donors' samples.

The CDR3 here is CASSHGARHEQYV. The CDR3 DNA is TGTGCCAGCAGCCACGGGGCGCGGCACGAGCAGTACGTC. The chain employs TRBV14 and TRBJ2-7; D is tentatively TRBD1 or TRBD2 (5 bases each). In germline, CDR1 is SGHDN, CDR2 FVKESK. V was shortened by 3 bases and J by 5 bases, with 11 bases between the two germline ends. The CDR3 contains 13 residues.